One sample yielded the 14 T cell receptor beta chains listed below, sequenced in a study of T-cell memory formation after mild COVID-19. In TCRdb, the 5' RACE reads were re-called with MiXCR into one record per CDR3 protein. The table lists 35,000 to 50,000 distinct CDR3 sequences, 9.5% of them singletons. Material for sequencing was PBMCs or a T cell subset sorted from them (not recorded which). The source is an adult woman who had mild COVID-19 (a few samples of this study predate the infection). Cell type and time point are not known.

This clonotype was counted only a few times. The chain recombines TRBV5-1 with TRBJ2-1; 7 nucleotides line up with TRBD1. CDR3 length: 17 residues. Germline-derived CDR1 and CDR2 are SGHRS and YFSETQ. The junction had 17 bases not matched to a gene; V was cut back by 4 bases and J by 7 bases. CDR3 sequence reads: CASSATQGYSRRNEQFF. The CDR3 coding sequence is TGCGCCAGCAGCGCGACACAGGGGTACTCAAGACGGAATGAGCAGTTCTTC.

This clonotype has only a few counts. V gene TRBV18 combines with J gene TRBJ2-2, with 7 nucleotides matching TRBD1. V gave up 3 bases and J gave up 5 bases; unmatched junction bases: 3. CDR1 is KGHSH, CDR2 LQKENI, per germline. CDR3 length: 14 amino acids. This CDR3 is CASSPRQGTGELFF. CDR3 DNA sequence: TGTGCCAGCTCACCTCGACAGGGAACCGGGGAGCTGTTTTTT.

V usage is TRBV6-5 and J usage is TRBJ1-2; D may be TRBD1 (6 bases). The CDR3 runs to 15 residues. CDR1 is MNHEY and CDR2 is SVGAGI in the germline V gene. The ends were cut back, 0 bases at V and 6 bases at J, with 14 bases in the middle. The CDR3 is CASSYSGTLRNGYTF. The CDR3 nucleotides are TGTGCCAGCAGTTACTCGGGGACACTCAGGAATGGCTACACCTTC.

This clonotype appeared a few times. The chain has TRBV5-1 and TRBJ2-3; 7 bases match TRBD2. The CDR3 totals 14 residues. The germline CDR1 and CDR2 sequences are SGHRS and YFSETQ. V dropped 0 bases and J dropped 5; count of bases not matched to a gene: 3. CDR3 amino acids: CASSLEGGIDTQYF. The CDR3 DNA reads TGCGCCAGCAGCTTGGAGGGAGGGATAGATACGCAGTATTTT.

The sample holds many counts of this clonotype. This chain links TRBV15 with TRBJ2-5; D is undetermined. The ends were cut back, 6 bases at V and 3 bases at J, with 8 bases in the middle. In germline, CDR1 is LNHNV, CDR2 YYDKDF (reference sequence). The CDR3 has 12 residues. In nucleotides, the CDR3 is TGTGCCACCAGTAATGGGAAAGAGACCCAGTACTTC. Translated, it gives CATSNGKETQYF.

This clonotype was seen only a few times. V usage is TRBV5-1 and J usage is TRBJ1-2; TRBD1 matches 7 bases. After removal of 4 bases from V and 1 base from J, the junction contained 1 base not matched to a gene. The CDR3 loop spans 13 amino acids. The germline V gene encodes CDR1 SGHRS and CDR2 YFSETQ. The CDR3 region has the DNA TGCGCCAGCAGCGGGGACAGTAACTATGGCTACACCTTC. Translating it yields CASSGDSNYGYTF.

The sample holds many counts of this clonotype. The J gene is TRBJ2-1, the V gene TRBV7-2; no firm D call. V was shortened by 3 bases and J by 5 bases, with 8 bases between the two germline ends. This CDR3 contains 13 residues. The germline V gene has CDR1 SGHTA and CDR2 FQGNSA. The CDR3 here is CASSFKDHNEQFF. The CDR3 DNA is TGTGCCAGCAGCTTTAAGGACCACAATGAGCAGTTCTTC.

The genes are TRBV3-1 and TRBJ1-3; no reliable D call. The V gene's germline CDR1 is LGHDT and CDR2 YNNKEL (reference sequence). V gave up 1 base and J gave up 1 base, with 5 bases separating them. CDR3 length equals 14 residues. The CDR3: CASSQVKSGNTIYF. CDR3 coding DNA: TGTGCCAGCAGCCAAGTAAAGTCTGGAAACACCATATATTTT.

The chain recombines TRBV7-8 with TRBJ2-7, with D possibly TRBD2 on 7 matching bases. Germline CDR1 SGHVS, CDR2 FQNEAQ. The CDR3 contains 14 residues. V was shortened by 5 bases and J by 4 bases, with 15 bases between the two germline ends. The chain's CDR3 is CASSRGASFYEQYF. The CDR3 DNA sequence: TGTGCCAGCAGCCGGGGGGCCTCCTTTTACGAGCAGTACTTC.

This rearrangement joins TRBV7-2 to TRBJ1-4; no clear D. Germline CDR1 SGHTA, CDR2 FQGNSA. This CDR3 is 14 amino acids long. V was cut by 7 bases and J by 7 bases, with 16 bases left in between. In DNA, the CDR3 is TGTGCCAGCACGGGCAGTCTCTTAGGTGAAAAACTGTTTTTT. It is translated as CASTGSLLGEKLFF.

The V call is TRBV12-3 or TRBV12-4, the J call TRBJ2-3; TRBD1 agrees at 9 bases. This CDR3 has 18 residues. J lost 1 base, V lost 6 bases, and 14 bases had no gene match. The CDR3 bases are TGTGCCAGCAGACGCTGTAGCTGGACAGGGGATTGCACAGATACGCAGTATTTT. This codes for CASRRCSWTGDCTDTQYF.

The sample holds many counts of this clonotype. V and J are TRBV7-9 and TRBJ2-5, with unresolved D. This CDR3 is built from 14 residues. Deletions cut 5 bases from V and 3 bases from J, with 13 bases between. Germline-derived CDR1 and CDR2 are SEHNR and FQNEAQ (reference sequence). Here the CDR3 DNA reads TGTGCCAGCAGCCGGAAGGCGGTCGAAGAGACCCAGTACTTC. The encoded protein is CASSRKAVEETQYF.

V gene TRBV7-6 combines with J gene TRBJ1-1; the match to TRBD1 covers 8 bases. Per the germline V gene, CDR1 is SGHVS and CDR2 is FNYEAQ. CDR3 length: 15 residues. Trimming at V came to 3 bases and at J to 4 bases, leaving 7 bases not matched to a gene. CDR3 sequence: CASSLAAGGFTEAFF. CDR3 sequence (DNA): TGTGCCAGCAGCTTGGCTGCAGGGGGCTTCACTGAAGCTTTCTTT.

This clonotype was observed a handful of times. The chain recombines TRBV5-1 with TRBJ1-1; possibly TRBD1 for D (6 bases). The CDR3 extends over 16 amino acids. The germline gives CDR1 SGHRS, CDR2 YFSETQ. V gave up 2 bases and J gave up 3 bases, with 17 bases separating them. CDR3 in amino acids: CASSFSPQGADTEAFF. The CDR3 nucleotides are TGCGCCAGCAGCTTCTCACCACAGGGTGCTGACACTGAAGCTTTCTTT. Full variable domain (outside the CDR3, taken from reference TRBV5-1 and TRBJ1-1): KAGVTQTPRYLIKTRGQQVTLSCSPISGHRSVSWYQQTPGQGLQFLFEYFSETQRNKGNFPGRFSGRQFSNSRSEMNVSTLELGDSALYLCASSFSPQGADTEAFFGQGTRLTVV.